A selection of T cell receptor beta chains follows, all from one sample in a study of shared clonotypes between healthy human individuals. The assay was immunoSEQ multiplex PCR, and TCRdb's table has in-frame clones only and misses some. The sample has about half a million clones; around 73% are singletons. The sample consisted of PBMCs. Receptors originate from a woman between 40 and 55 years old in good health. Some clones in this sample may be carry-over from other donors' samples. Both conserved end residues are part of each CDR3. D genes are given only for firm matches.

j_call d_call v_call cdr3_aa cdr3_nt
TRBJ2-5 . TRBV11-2 CASSRTGGVETQYF TGTGCCAGCAGCCGGACGGGCGGGGTAGAGACCCAGTACTTC
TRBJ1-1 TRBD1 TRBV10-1 CASSPAGQGRFRDLNTEAFF TGCGCCAGCAGCCCCGCCGGACAGGGGAGGTTTCGGGACCTGAACACTGAAGCTTTCTTT
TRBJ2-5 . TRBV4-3 CASSQDRTETQYF TGCGCCAGCAGCCAAGATAGAACGGAGACCCAGTACTTC
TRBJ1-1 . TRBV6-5 CASSYGAGAEAFF TGTGCCAGCAGTTACGGGGCAGGGGCTGAAGCTTTCTTT
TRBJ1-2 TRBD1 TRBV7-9 CASSTMTGADGYTF TGTGCCAGCAGCACGATGACAGGGGCCGATGGCTACACCTTC
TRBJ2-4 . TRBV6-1 CASHESGRGNIQYF TGTGCCAGCCACGAGTCGGGCAGGGGAAACATTCAGTACTTC
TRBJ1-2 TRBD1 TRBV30 CAWSRTGQGGGYTF TGTGCCTGGAGTCGAACGGGACAGGGCGGTGGCTACACCTTC
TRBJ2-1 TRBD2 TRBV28 CASSSLAGPSYNEQFF TGTGCCAGCAGTTCTTTAGCGGGACCCTCCTACAATGAGCAGTTCTTC
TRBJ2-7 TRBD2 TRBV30 CAWRGLGGGYEQYF TGTGCCTGGAGGGGACTAGGCGGTGGGTACGAGCAGTACTTC
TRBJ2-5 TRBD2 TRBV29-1 CSVGSASGRFRTQYF TGCAGCGTCGGTAGTGCTAGCGGGAGATTCCGGACCCAGTACTTC